The 27 T cell receptor beta chains below all came from one sample that was sequenced in a study of T cell clonality in common variable immunodeficiency. Libraries were prepared by immunoSEQ multiplex PCR; TCRdb keeps only in-frame clonotypes and omits some of them. The repertoire consists of around 50,000 clones, none detected only once. Sequencing input: peripheral blood mononuclear cells. The receptors come from a person aged 18 to 75 in good health.

This clone appeared many times. The CDR3 end falls 3 residues outside the read, so it is completed with the germline J gene. V is TRBV2 and J is TRBJ1-2; D is ambiguous. Germline loops: CDR1 SNHLY, CDR2 FYNNEI. V gave up 6 bases and J gave up 4 bases, with 9 bases separating them. The CDR3 consists of 12 residues. The part of the CDR3 DNA that was read is TGTGCCAGCAGGGATGACTTCTATGGC. Protein product: CASRDDFYG. In full, the CDR3 reads CASRDDFYGYTF.

With regard to this clone: The DNA ends 3 residues before the CDR3 does, and the rest of the CDR3 is filled in from the germline J gene. V is TRBV19 and J is TRBJ1-2, with TRBD1 matching over 8 bases. This CDR3 is 12 amino acids long. Germline V gene data show CDR1 as LNHDA and CDR2 as SQIVND (reference sequence). The CDR3 DNA, read in part, is TGTGCCAGTACCACGACCGGGACAGGT. Translating gives CASTTTGTG. The whole CDR3 protein is CASTTTGTGYTF. The entire variable domain, with the rest obtained from reference TRBV19 and TRBJ1-2, is as follows: DGGITQSPKYLFRKEGQNVTLSCEQNLNHDAMYWYRQDPGQGLRLIYYSQIVNDFQKGDIAEGYSVSREKKESFPLTVTSAQKNPTAFYLCASTTTGTGYTFGSGTRLTVV.

In this sample, this clone turned up many times. The read ends 3 residues shy of where the CDR3 ends; the end is completed using the germline J gene. The rearrangement joins TRBV10-3 to TRBJ2-7; TRBD1 aligns across 7 bases. The CDR3 runs 15 residues. With V trimmed by 2 bases and J by 0 bases, 4 bases remained unmatched. Germline V gene lookup returns CDR1 ENHRY and CDR2 SYGVKD. The DNA read from the CDR3 is TGTGCCATCAGTGAGGGGACAGCCCTCTCCTACGAG. Its translation: CAISEGTALSYE. The entire CDR3 protein reads CAISEGTALSYEQYF.

This clone has a count of ten or more. The CDR3 goes on 3 residues after the read ends, and that part is filled in from the germline J gene. This rearrangement joins TRBV5-4 to TRBJ2-7; TRBD2 might be the D (6 bases). The germline V and J ends were trimmed by 4 bases and 4 bases, with 15 bases remaining between them. The CDR3 length is 14 residues. The germline V gene has CDR1 SGHNT and CDR2 YYREEE (reference sequence). CDR3 sequence: CASSHDGGLYEQYF. The part of the CDR3 DNA that was read is TGTGCCAGCAGCCATGATGGGGGGTTGTACGAG.

This clone was picked up many times. Read sequence stops 3 residues before the CDR3 end, and the germline J gene provides the missing end. The chain employs TRBV5-4 and TRBJ2-7, with D unclear. This CDR3 spans 14 amino acids. Germline V CDR1 and CDR2: SGHNT, YYREEE (reference sequence). Trimming shortened V by 0 bases and J by 5 bases, and 12 bases separated the two germline ends. CDR3 amino acids: CASSLELVNDEQYF. CDR3 DNA, as far as it was read: TGTGCCAGCAGCTTGGAGCTAGTCAACGACGAG.

This clone has a count of ten or more. The read finishes 3 residues shy of the CDR3 end, and the germline J gene is used to complete it. V gene TRBV5-1 combines with J gene TRBJ2-7; 7 nucleotides match TRBD2. Germline V gives CDR1 SGHRS, CDR2 YFSETQ. J gave up 4 bases and V 0 bases, and 4 bases lay outside the gene matches. The CDR3 covers 14 residues. CDR3 amino acids: CASSLVSGAYEQYF. The CDR3 bases that were read are TGCGCCAGCAGCTTGGTCAGCGGGGCGTACGAG.

This clone was seen repeatedly, ten times or more. The CDR3 end falls 3 residues outside the read, so it is completed with the germline J gene. The gene calls are TRBV6-2 or TRBV6-3 and TRBJ1-2; tentative D call: TRBD1 (5 bases). The CDR3 is 13 residues long. Trimming removed 2 bases from V and 5 bases from J, with 9 bases in between. Germline CDR1 is MNHEY and CDR2 is SVGEGT. The chain's CDR3 is CASSYGRGYGYTF. The sequenced CDR3 bases are TGTGCCAGCAGTTACGGAAGGGGTTATGGC.

This clone was seen many times. Read sequence stops 3 residues before the CDR3 end, and the germline J gene provides the missing end. The chain recombines TRBV20-1 with TRBJ2-5, with 9 positions matching TRBD1. Trimming removed 4 bases from V and 4 bases from J; junction bases left unmatched: 10. This CDR3 is 15 amino acids long. In germline, CDR1 is DFQATT, CDR2 SNEGSKA (reference sequence). The chain's CDR3 is CSATIGDRVSETQYF. CDR3 DNA, as far as it was read: TGCAGTGCTACTATCGGGGACAGGGTATCAGAGACC.

The CDR3 sequence: CAWSRDRNNSPLHF. The covered CDR3 bases are TGTGCCTGGAGTCGGGACAGGAATAATTCACCC. J is TRBJ1-6 and V is TRBV30; the match to TRBD1 covers 8 bases. The read terminates 3 residues ahead of where the CDR3 ends, so the germline J gene completes it. With 2 bases clipped from V and 5 bases from J, the junction kept 2 bases outside the gene matches. This CDR3 has 14 residues. Germline values: CDR1 GTSNPN, CDR2 SVGIG (reference sequence).

This clone was detected many times. The read ends 3 residues early relative to the CDR3; the germline J gene fills the gap. The V and J genes are TRBV20-1 and TRBJ2-7, with TRBD2 identical over 7 bases. In germline, CDR1 is DFQATT, CDR2 SNEGSKA (reference sequence). There are 16 residues in the CDR3. V dropped 0 bases and J dropped 3; count of bases not matched to a gene: 11. The covered CDR3 bases are TGCAGTGCTAGAGATCCCCTAAGCGGGGCTGGCTACGAG. The encoded protein is CSARDPLSGAGYE. The whole CDR3 reads CSARDPLSGAGYEQYF.

This clone was detected ten times or more. Coverage ceases 3 residues before the CDR3 finishes, and the germline J gene fills in the end. The J gene is TRBJ2-3, the V gene TRBV24-1, with 9 positions matching TRBD2. The CDR3 extends over 16 amino acids. CDR1 is KGHDR and CDR2 is SFDVKD in the germline V gene. Trimming at V came to 5 bases and at J to 3 bases, leaving 8 bases not matched to a gene. CDR3 amino acids: CATSGGSGSWTDTQYF. The sequenced CDR3 bases are TGTGCCACCAGTGGGGGTAGCGGGAGTTGGACAGATACG.

There are many counts of this clone. The read gets to within 3 residues of the CDR3 end, and the germline J gene fills in the rest. The rearrangement uses TRBV20-1 and TRBJ2-7, with TRBD1 as a possible D gene (6 bases). V dropped 0 bases and J dropped 0 bases, with 12 bases sitting between them. CDR1 and CDR2 (germline): DFQATT, SNEGSKA (reference sequence). This CDR3 has 15 residues. CDR3 protein: CSARDWDTNSYEQYF. The sequenced CDR3 bases are TGCAGTGCTAGAGATTGGGACACCAACTCCTACGAG.

This clone was counted a few times. The CDR3 is cut off 3 residues early in the read; its end comes from the germline J gene. This chain uses TRBV11-3 with TRBJ2-1; possibly TRBD1 for D (7 bases). V shed 1 base and J shed 8 bases, with 12 bases lying between them. Germline values: CDR1 SGHNT, CDR2 YENEEA. The CDR3 is 14 residues long. The sequenced part of the CDR3 DNA is TGTGCCAGCAGCTTAGTTGACAGGGAGGATGAG. Protein: CASSLVDREDE. The whole CDR3 sequence reads CASSLVDREDEQFF.

This clone was seen repeatedly, ten times or more. With the read ending 3 residues before the CDR3 end, the germline J gene is used to fill in that end. This chain connects TRBV7-9 to TRBJ2-7, with D perhaps matching TRBD1 (5 bases). CDR1 is SEHNR, CDR2 FQNEAQ, per germline (reference sequence). The CDR3 runs 13 residues. Deletions cut 5 bases from V and 2 bases from J, with 10 bases between. CDR3 region: CASSPKGPYEQYF. The sequenced CDR3 bases are TGTGCCAGCAGCCCAAAGGGGCCCTACGAG.

This clone occurred many times. Read sequence stops 3 residues before the CDR3 end, and the germline J gene provides the missing end. The J gene is TRBJ1-1, the V gene TRBV7-9; possibly TRBD1 for D (5 bases). Trimming pared 8 bases from V and 3 bases from J, leaving 10 bases between. CDR1 is SEHNR, CDR2 FQNEAQ, per germline (reference sequence). The CDR3 runs 12 residues. The CDR3 DNA, read in part, is TGTGCCAGCGGGACTCAAGACACTGAA. Its translation is CASGTQDTE. The CDR3 in full is CASGTQDTEAFF.

There are many counts of this clone. The read finishes 3 residues shy of the CDR3 end, and the germline J gene is used to complete it. The genes are TRBV12-3 or TRBV12-4 and TRBJ2-7; D is unresolved. V was clipped by 6 bases and J by 3 bases, with 9 bases between them. This CDR3 comprises 12 residues. The covered CDR3 bases are TGTGCCAGCAGCCCCACGGGCTACGAG. Translating it yields CASSPTGYE. The full CDR3 sequence reads CASSPTGYEQYF.

This clone was recorded at least ten times. The CDR3 is cut off 3 residues early in the read; its end comes from the germline J gene. The rearrangement joins TRBV19 to TRBJ2-3; D is undetermined. V was clipped by 0 bases and J by 0 bases, with 4 bases between them. Germline lookup yields CDR1 LNHDA and CDR2 SQIVND (reference sequence). This CDR3 spans 14 amino acids. The covered CDR3 bases are TGTGCCAGTAGTATAGACAGTAGCACAGATACG. Residues: CASSIDSSTDT. The full CDR3 is CASSIDSSTDTQYF.

In the case of this clone: The CDR3 end lies 3 residues beyond the end of the read and is filled in from the germline J gene. This sequence joins TRBV11-2 and TRBJ2-5; D is undetermined. Germline V lookup: CDR1 SGHAT, CDR2 FQNNGV. There are 14 residues in the CDR3. V was shortened by 0 bases and J by 2 bases, with 7 bases between the two germline ends. CDR3 DNA, as far as it was read: TGTGCCAGCAGCTTAGATAGCTTTCAAGAGACC. This sequence encodes CASSLDSFQET. The entire CDR3 protein reads CASSLDSFQETQYF.

This clone was seen repeatedly, ten times or more. The DNA ends 3 residues before the CDR3 does, and the rest of the CDR3 is filled in from the germline J gene. This chain joins TRBV20-1 and TRBJ2-3, with 11 bases lining up with TRBD2. The CDR3 covers 15 residues. Germline V lookup: CDR1 DFQATT, CDR2 SNEGSKA (reference sequence). The V gene end was trimmed by 6 bases and the J gene end by 5 bases; junction bases not matched to a gene: 10. The CDR3 is CSARMLAGGQDTQYF. Incomplete CDR3 DNA: TGCAGTGCGAGGATGCTAGCGGGAGGACAAGATACG.

This clone was seen ten or more times. The read ends 3 residues shy of where the CDR3 ends; the end is completed using the germline J gene. The rearrangement joins TRBV9 to TRBJ2-7, with D unresolved. The CDR3 has 15 residues. Trimming cost V 4 bases and J 0 bases, with 14 bases left between them. Germline lookup yields CDR1 SGDLS and CDR2 YYNGEE. CDR3 DNA, as far as it was read: TGTGCCAGCAGCTTCCCATGGCCGAGCTCCTACGAG. Residues: CASSFPWPSSYE. The whole CDR3 region reads CASSFPWPSSYEQYF.

This clone came up many times. The missing CDR3 end, 3 residues past where the read stops, is filled in from the germline J gene. The chain recombines TRBV12-3 or TRBV12-4 with TRBJ2-7; 10 positions match TRBD1. The CDR3 spans 15 residues. V gave up 0 bases and J gave up 5 bases; unmatched junction bases: 4. The CDR3 reads CASSLALGQGDEQYF. The sequenced CDR3 bases are TGTGCCAGCAGTTTAGCGCTAGGACAGGGGGACGAG.

This clone turned up a few times. The read ends 3 residues before the CDR3 terminus; that terminus is restored from the germline J gene. The chain has TRBV6-4 and TRBJ2-1; 9 nucleotides line up with TRBD1. Germline V CDR1 and CDR2: MRHNA, SNTAGT. After removal of 10 bases from V and 6 bases from J, the junction contained 7 bases not matched to a gene. The CDR3 runs to 13 residues. Incomplete CDR3 DNA: TGTGCCACCCGGCCGACAGGGGGCAATGAG. Its protein is CATRPTGGNE. The complete CDR3 reads CATRPTGGNEQFF.

This clone has ten or more counts. The read comes to an end 3 residues before the CDR3 does, leaving the germline J gene to fill in the end. The rearrangement uses TRBV5-1 and TRBJ2-6; 9 bases match TRBD1. The V gene's germline CDR1 is SGHRS and CDR2 YFSETQ. J was trimmed by 0 bases and V by 2 bases; bases with no gene match: 3. CDR3 size: 17 residues. CDR3 protein: CASSFGTGNSGANVLTF. Incomplete CDR3 DNA: TGCGCCAGCAGCTTCGGGACAGGGAACTCTGGGGCCAACGTC.

In this sample, this clone turned up many times. The read finishes 3 residues shy of the CDR3 end, and the germline J gene is used to complete it. V usage is TRBV10-1 and J usage is TRBJ2-3; D is tentatively TRBD1 or TRBD2 (5 bases each). Germline CDR1 reads WNHNN; CDR2 reads SYGVQD (reference sequence). Trimming shortened V by 3 bases and J by 6 bases, and 13 bases separated the two germline ends. The length of the CDR3 is 14 residues. The sequenced part of the CDR3 DNA is TGCGCCAGCAGTGATTCTAGTGAGGGGGATACG. This codes for CASSDSSEGDT. The complete CDR3 protein is CASSDSSEGDTQYF.

This clone has at least ten counts. The read halts 3 residues ahead of the CDR3 end, with the missing end drawn from the germline J gene. The chain employs TRBV5-1 and TRBJ2-5; D may be TRBD1 (5 bases). The CDR3 is 14 residues long. V lost 0 bases, J lost 3 bases, and 9 bases lay in between. Germline assignment: CDR1 SGHRS and CDR2 YFSETQ. CDR3: CASSLDGREETQYF. The covered CDR3 bases are TGCGCCAGCAGCTTGGACGGCAGGGAAGAGACC.

In this sample, this clone turned up many times. The read terminates 3 residues ahead of where the CDR3 ends, so the germline J gene completes it. This chain uses TRBV19 with TRBJ2-2; TRBD1 matches 9 bases. CDR3 size: 17 residues. Per the germline V gene, CDR1 is LNHDA and CDR2 is SQIVND (reference sequence). Trimming took 3 bases from V and 2 from J; bases not matched to a gene: 7. CDR3 protein: CASSIAPGQGNTGELFF. CDR3 DNA, as far as it was read: TGTGCCAGTAGTATTGCTCCGGGACAGGGAAACACCGGGGAG. Variable domain in full (rest from reference TRBV19 and TRBJ2-2): DGGITQSPKYLFRKEGQNVTLSCEQNLNHDAMYWYRQDPGQGLRLIYYSQIVNDFQKGDIAEGYSVSREKKESFPLTVTSAQKNPTAFYLCASSIAPGQGNTGELFFGEGSRLTVL.

As to this clone: The CDR3 end falls 3 residues outside the read, so it is completed with the germline J gene. The V and J genes are TRBV19 and TRBJ1-1; D is unclear. Germline V gene data show CDR1 as LNHDA and CDR2 as SQIVND (reference sequence). V was clipped by 0 bases and J by 1 base, with 6 bases between them. This CDR3 region has 14 residues. CDR3 in amino acids: CASSIDAGNTEAFF. The sequenced CDR3 bases are TGTGCCAGTAGTATAGATGCGGGGAACACTGAA. Combining the CDR3 with reference TRBV19 and TRBJ1-1 gives the whole variable domain DGGITQSPKYLFRKEGQNVTLSCEQNLNHDAMYWYRQDPGQGLRLIYYSQIVNDFQKGDIAEGYSVSREKKESFPLTVTSAQKNPTAFYLCASSIDAGNTEAFFGQGTRLTVV.